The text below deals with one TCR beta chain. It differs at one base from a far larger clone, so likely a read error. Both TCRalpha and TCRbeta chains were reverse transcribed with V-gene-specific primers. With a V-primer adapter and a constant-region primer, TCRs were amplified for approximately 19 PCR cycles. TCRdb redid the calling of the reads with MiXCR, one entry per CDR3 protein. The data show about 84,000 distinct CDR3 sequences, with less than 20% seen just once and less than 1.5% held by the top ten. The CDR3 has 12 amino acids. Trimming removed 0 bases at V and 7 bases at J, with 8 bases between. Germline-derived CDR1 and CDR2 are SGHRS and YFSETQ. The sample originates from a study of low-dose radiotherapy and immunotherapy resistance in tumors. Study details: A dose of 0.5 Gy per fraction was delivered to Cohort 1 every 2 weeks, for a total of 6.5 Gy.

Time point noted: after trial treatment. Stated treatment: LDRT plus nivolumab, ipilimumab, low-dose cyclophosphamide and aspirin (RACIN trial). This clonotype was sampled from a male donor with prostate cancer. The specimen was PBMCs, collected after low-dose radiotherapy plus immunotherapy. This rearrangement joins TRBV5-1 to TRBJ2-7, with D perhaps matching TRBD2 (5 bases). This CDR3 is CASSLETNEQYF. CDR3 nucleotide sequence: TGCGCCAGCAGCTTGGAGACTAATGAGCAGTACTTC. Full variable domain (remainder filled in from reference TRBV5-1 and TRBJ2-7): KAGVTQTPRYLIKTRGQQVTLSCSPISGHRSVSWYQQTPGQGLQFLFEYFSETQRNKGNFPGRFSGRQFSNSRSEMNVSTLELGDSALYLCASSLETNEQYFGPGTRLTVT.